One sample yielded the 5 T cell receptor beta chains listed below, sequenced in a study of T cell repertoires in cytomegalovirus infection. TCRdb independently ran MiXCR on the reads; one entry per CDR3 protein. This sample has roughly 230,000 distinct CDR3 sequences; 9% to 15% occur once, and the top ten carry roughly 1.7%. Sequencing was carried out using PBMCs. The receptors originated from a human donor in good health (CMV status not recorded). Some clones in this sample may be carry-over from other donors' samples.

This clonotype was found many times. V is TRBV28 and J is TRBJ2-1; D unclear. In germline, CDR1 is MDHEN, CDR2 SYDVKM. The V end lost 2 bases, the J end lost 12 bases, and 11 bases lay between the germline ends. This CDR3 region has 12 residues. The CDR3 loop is CASSLEERVQFF. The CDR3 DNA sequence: TGTGCCAGCAGTTTAGAAGAAAGGGTGCAGTTCTTC.

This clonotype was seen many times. The DNA for the CDR3 is TGCGCCAGCAGCTTGGACGACGGGGGGCCCCAGCATTTT. Translating it yields CASSLDDGGPQHF. The chain combines TRBV5-1 with TRBJ1-5, with D perhaps TRBD1 (5 bases). The V gene lost 0 bases and the J gene lost 9 bases, with 10 bases spanning the gap. Germline CDR1 and CDR2: SGHRS and YFSETQ. The CDR3 is made up of 13 amino acids.

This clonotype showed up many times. CDR3 sequence (DNA): TGCGCCAGCAGCACGCCGTCTATAAACAATGAGCAGTTCTTC. This sequence encodes CASSTPSINNEQFF. V and J are TRBV5-1 and TRBJ2-1; D is unclear. This CDR3 has 14 amino acids. The germline V gene has CDR1 SGHRS and CDR2 YFSETQ. Trimming shortened V by 4 bases and J by 5 bases, and 13 bases separated the two germline ends.

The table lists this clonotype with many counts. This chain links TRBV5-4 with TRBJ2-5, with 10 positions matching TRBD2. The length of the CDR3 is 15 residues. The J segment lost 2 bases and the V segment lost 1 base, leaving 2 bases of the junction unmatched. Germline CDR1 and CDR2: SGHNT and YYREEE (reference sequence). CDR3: CASSLTSGVQETQYF. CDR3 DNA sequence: TGTGCCAGCAGCTTGACTAGCGGGGTTCAAGAGACCCAGTACTTC.

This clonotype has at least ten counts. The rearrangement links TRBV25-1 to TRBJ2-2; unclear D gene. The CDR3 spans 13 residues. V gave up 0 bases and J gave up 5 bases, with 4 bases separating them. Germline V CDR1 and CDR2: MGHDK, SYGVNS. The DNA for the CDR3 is TGTGCCAGCAGTGAATACGGAACCGGGGAGCTGTTTTTT. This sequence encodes CASSEYGTGELFF.